The subject of this entry is one T cell receptor (beta chain). The entry originates in a study of regulatory T cells in long-lasting Graves disease. Arm-PCR of CDR3 regions with iRepertoire HTBI primers generated TCR beta libraries. Each CDR3 protein gets one entry after TCRdb re-called the multiplex PCR reads with MiXCR. The sample lists 400,000 to 550,000 distinct CDR3 sequences; approximately 15% were seen once. Stated time point: newly diagnosed GD, antithyroid drugs for less than 3 months. The TCR library was made from RNA that had been extracted from PBMCs in TRIzol. Germline CDR1 is DFQATT and CDR2 is SNEGSKA (reference sequence). The CDR3 is 15 residues long. Another study also made use of these data, one on T cells in Graves' hyperthyroidism and ophthalmopathy.

Source: peripheral blood mononuclear cells (PBMCs), taken at new diagnosis, from a patient treated with antithyroid drugs. The chain couples TRBV20-1 to TRBJ2-2; possible D gene TRBD1, 6 bases. The source of this sequence is a woman younger than 45 with Graves disease. Here the CDR3 reads CSVGAAGEYIGELFF. DNA of the CDR3: TGCAGCGTGGGAGCGGCAGGGGAGTATATCGGGGAGCTGTTTTTT.